This TCR beta chain was sequenced for a study of Ad26.COV2.S vaccination and SARS-CoV-2 variants. Study information: Vaccine-arm donor from the placebo-controlled COV1001 Ad26.COV2.S trial. The vaccine Ad26.COV2.S was put into the muscle once, or twice with 56 days between.

TCRdb keeps only in-frame clones here, not all; method: immunoSEQ multiplex PCR. The sample has hundreds of thousands of clones, 80% to 90% seen once. Treatment here: over 15 received Ad26.COV2.S at low or high dose, single or two shots; roughly five received placebo; per-sample allocation not given. Sampling was performed 63 days after the first vaccine or placebo injection. This CDR3 has 14 residues. V lost 4 bases and J lost 4, with 14 bases in between. The chain uses TRBV5-3 and TRBJ1-2, with D possibly TRBD1 on 6 matching bases. TRBV5-3 is marked as an open reading frame, function uncertain. Specimen: peripheral blood, collected in a trial of Ad26.COV2.S vaccine versus placebo. The sequence derives from a person aged 18-65 years who received the Ad26.COV2.S COVID-19 vaccine or a placebo. CDR3 region: CARSPRTDSYGYTF. The CDR3 DNA sequence: TGTGCCAGAAGCCCACGGACGGACAGCTATGGCTACACCTTC.